This T cell receptor (beta chain) was identified during a study of cytomegalovirus exposure and HLA in healthy donors. Study-level findings and limits: Sequencing artifact likely explains a cluster of highly shared sequence variants.

As regards this clone: The antigen is undetermined.

Primers for the PCR totalled 60 Vbeta and 13 Jbeta. Sequenced by immunoSEQ multiplex PCR; TCRdb stores in-frame clones only, minus some. The profile shows 65,000 or so clones, approximately 77% of them singletons. Per germline, CDR1 LNHDA and CDR2 SQIVND (reference sequence). The trim removed 2 bases at V and 6 bases at J, leaving 6 bases unmatched. This CDR3 spans 14 amino acids. This receptor was obtained from a woman in her 40s in good health and CMV-seropositive. This chain connects TRBV19 to TRBJ2-7; 8 bases map to TRBD2. Sequenced input: PBMCs. CDR3 amino acids: CASSIRPAGGEQYF. CDR3 coding DNA: TGTGCCAGTAGTATACGTCCCGCGGGGGGCGAGCAGTACTTC. Filled out from reference TRBV19 and TRBJ2-7, the complete variable domain reads DGGITQSPKYLFRKEGQNVTLSCEQNLNHDAMYWYRQDPGQGLRLIYYSQIVNDFQKGDIAEGYSVSREKKESFPLTVTSAQKNPTAFYLCASSIRPAGGEQYFGPGTRLTVT.